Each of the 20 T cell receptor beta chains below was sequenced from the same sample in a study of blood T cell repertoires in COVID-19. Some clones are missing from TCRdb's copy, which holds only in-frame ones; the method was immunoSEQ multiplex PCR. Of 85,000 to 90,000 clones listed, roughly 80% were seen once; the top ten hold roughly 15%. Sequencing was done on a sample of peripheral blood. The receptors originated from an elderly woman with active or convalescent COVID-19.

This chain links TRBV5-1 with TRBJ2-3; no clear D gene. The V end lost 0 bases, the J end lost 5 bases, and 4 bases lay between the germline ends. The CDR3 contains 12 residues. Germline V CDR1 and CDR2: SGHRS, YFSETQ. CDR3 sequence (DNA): TGCGCCAGCAGCTTGGCCCAAGATACGCAGTATTTT. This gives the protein CASSLAQDTQYF.

The CDR3 DNA is TGTGCCAGCAGCTTAATGGGAGTTGAGCAGTTCTTC. This sequence encodes CASSLMGVEQFF. The V gene is TRBV7-2, the J gene TRBJ2-1; the D gene is possibly TRBD2 (5 bases). The CDR3 sequence is 12 residues long. CDR1 is SGHTA and CDR2 is FQGNSA in the germline V gene. Trimming cost V 2 bases and J 9 bases, with 8 bases left between them.

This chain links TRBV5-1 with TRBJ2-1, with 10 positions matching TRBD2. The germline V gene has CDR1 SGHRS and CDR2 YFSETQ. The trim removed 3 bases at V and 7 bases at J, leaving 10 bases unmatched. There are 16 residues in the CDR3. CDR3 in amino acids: CASSSEQLAGFNEQFF. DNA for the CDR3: TGCGCCAGCAGCTCTGAACAACTAGCGGGGTTTAATGAGCAGTTCTTC. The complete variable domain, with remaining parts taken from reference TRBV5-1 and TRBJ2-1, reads KAGVTQTPRYLIKTRGQQVTLSCSPISGHRSVSWYQQTPGQGLQFLFEYFSETQRNKGNFPGRFSGRQFSNSRSEMNVSTLELGDSALYLCASSSEQLAGFNEQFFGPGTRLTVL.

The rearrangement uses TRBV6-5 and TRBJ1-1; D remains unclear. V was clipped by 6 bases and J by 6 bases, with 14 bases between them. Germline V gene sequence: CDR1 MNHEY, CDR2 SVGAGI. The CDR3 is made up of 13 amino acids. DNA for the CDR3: TGTGCCAGCAGGGCCGATCGAGGGCCTGAAGCTTTCTTT. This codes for CASRADRGPEAFF.

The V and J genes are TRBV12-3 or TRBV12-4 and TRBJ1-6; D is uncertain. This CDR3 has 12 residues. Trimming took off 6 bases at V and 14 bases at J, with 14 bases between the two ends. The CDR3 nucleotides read TGTGCCAGCAGCCCTTCCGGGATGACCCTCCACTTT. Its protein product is CASSPSGMTLHF.

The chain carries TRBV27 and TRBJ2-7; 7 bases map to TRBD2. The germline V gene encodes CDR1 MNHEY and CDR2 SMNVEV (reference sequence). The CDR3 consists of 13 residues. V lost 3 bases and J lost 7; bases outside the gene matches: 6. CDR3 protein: CASSFRGVREQYF. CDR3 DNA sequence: TGTGCCAGCAGTTTCCGGGGGGTACGGGAGCAGTACTTC.

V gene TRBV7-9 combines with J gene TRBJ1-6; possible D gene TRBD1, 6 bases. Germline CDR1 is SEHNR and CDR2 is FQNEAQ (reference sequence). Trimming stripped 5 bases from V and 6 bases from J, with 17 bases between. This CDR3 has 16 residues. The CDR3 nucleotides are TGTGCCAGCAGCCCACAGGGTATCGGACGTAATTCACCCCTCCACTTT. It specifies CASSPQGIGRNSPLHF.

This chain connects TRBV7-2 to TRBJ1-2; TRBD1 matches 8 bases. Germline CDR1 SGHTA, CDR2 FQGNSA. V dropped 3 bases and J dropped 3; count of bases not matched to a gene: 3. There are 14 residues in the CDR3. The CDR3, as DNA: TGTGCCAGCAGCTTCAACAGGGGGGACTATGGCTACACCTTC. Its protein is CASSFNRGDYGYTF. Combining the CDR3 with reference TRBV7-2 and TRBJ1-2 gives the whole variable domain GAGVSQSPSNKVTEKGKDVELRCDPISGHTALYWYRQSLGQGLEFLIYFQGNSAPDKSGLPSDRFSAERTGGSVSTLTIQRTQQEDSAVYLCASSFNRGDYGYTFGSGTRLTVV.

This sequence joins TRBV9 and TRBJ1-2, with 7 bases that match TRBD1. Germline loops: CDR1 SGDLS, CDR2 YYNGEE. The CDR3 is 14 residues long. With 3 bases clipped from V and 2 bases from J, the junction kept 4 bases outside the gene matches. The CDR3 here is CASSGGTVNYGYTF. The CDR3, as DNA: TGTGCCAGCAGCGGGGGGACAGTAAACTATGGCTACACCTTC.

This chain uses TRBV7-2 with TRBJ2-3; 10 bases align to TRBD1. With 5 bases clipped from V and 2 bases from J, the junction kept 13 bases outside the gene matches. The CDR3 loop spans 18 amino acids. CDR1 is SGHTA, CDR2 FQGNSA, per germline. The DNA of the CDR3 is TGTGCCAGCAGCCCCGTCCGGGACAGGGGTGGGTTCACAGATACGCAGTATTTT. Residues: CASSPVRDRGGFTDTQYF.

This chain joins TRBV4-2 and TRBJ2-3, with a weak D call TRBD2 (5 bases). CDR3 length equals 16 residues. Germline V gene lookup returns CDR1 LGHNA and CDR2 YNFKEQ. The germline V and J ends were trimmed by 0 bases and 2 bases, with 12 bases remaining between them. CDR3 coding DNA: TGTGCCAGCAGCCAAGACGGCATGACTATCACAGATACGCAGTATTTT. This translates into CASSQDGMTITDTQYF.

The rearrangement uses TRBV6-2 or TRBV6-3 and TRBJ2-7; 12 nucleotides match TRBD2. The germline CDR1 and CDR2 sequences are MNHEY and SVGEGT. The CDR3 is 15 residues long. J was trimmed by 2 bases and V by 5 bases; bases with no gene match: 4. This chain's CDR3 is CASSPPSGRAYEQYF. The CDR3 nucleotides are TGTGCCAGCAGTCCCCCTAGCGGGAGGGCCTACGAGCAGTACTTC.

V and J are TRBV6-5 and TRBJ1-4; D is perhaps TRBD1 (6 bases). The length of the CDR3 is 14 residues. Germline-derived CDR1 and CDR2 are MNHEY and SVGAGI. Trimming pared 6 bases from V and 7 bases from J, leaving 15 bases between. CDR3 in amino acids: CASSGGRGGEKLFF. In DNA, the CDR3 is TGTGCCAGCAGCGGTGGGAGGGGGGGTGAAAAACTGTTTTTT.

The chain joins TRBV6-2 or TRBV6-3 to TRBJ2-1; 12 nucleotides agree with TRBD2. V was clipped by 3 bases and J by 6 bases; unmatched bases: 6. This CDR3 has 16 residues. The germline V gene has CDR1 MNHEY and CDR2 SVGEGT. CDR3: CASSYRLAGGPNEQFF. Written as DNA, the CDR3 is TGTGCCAGCAGTTATCGTCTAGCGGGAGGGCCCAATGAGCAGTTCTTC.

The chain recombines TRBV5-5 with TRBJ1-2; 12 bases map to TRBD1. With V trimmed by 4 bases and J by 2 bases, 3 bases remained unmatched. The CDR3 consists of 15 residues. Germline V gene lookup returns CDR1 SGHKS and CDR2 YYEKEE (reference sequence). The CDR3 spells CASSVGQGANYGYTF. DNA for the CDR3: TGTGCCAGCAGCGTGGGACAGGGGGCGAACTATGGCTACACCTTC. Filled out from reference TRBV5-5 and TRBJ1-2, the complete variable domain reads DAGVTQSPTHLIKTRGQQVTLRCSPISGHKSVSWYQQVLGQGPQFIFQYYEKEERGRGNFPDRFSARQFPNYSSELNVNALLLGDSALYLCASSVGQGANYGYTFGSGTRLTVV.

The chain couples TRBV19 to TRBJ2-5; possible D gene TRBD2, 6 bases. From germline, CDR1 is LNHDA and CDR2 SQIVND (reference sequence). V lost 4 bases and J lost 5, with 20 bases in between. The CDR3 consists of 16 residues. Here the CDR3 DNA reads TGTGCCAGTAGTACGCGGGGCCTTGCGGTGAAGGAGACCCAGTACTTC. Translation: CASSTRGLAVKETQYF.

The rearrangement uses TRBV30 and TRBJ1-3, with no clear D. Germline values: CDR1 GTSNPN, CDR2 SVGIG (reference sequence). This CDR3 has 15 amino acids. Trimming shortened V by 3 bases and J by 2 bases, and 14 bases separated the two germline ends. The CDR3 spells CAWRHPREAGNTIYF. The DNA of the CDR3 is TGTGCCTGGAGACACCCCCGGGAGGCTGGAAACACCATATATTTT.

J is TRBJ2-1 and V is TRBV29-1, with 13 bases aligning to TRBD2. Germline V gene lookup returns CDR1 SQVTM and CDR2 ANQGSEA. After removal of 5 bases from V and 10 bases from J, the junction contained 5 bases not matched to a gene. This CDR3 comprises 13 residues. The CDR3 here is CSVLGTSGEEQFF. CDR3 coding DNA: TGCAGCGTTCTTGGGACTAGCGGGGAAGAGCAGTTCTTC.

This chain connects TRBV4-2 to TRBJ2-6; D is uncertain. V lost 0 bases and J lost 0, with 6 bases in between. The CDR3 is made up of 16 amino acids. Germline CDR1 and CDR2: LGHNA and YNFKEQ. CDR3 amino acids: CASSQDISSGANVLTF. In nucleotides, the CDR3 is TGTGCCAGCAGCCAAGATATTAGCTCTGGGGCCAACGTCCTGACTTTC.

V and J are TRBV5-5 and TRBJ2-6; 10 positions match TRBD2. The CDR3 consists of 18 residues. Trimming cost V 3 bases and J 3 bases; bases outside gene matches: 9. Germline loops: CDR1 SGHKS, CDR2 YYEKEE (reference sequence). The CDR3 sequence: CASSSHSGRIDGANVLTF. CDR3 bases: TGTGCCAGCAGCTCCCATAGCGGGAGGATAGATGGGGCCAACGTCCTGACTTTC.